Listed here are 7 T cell receptor beta chains from one sample, sequenced in a study of blood T cell repertoires in COVID-19. Generated by immunoSEQ multiplex PCR, the TCRdb table keeps only in-frame clones and is missing some. The repertoire has approximately 300,000 clones, 89% of them found once; the top ten carry under 7.5%. The sequenced sample consisted of peripheral blood. The source of these receptors is a man aged 18 to 30 who had recovered from COVID-19.

The chain uses TRBV15 and TRBJ1-4; D is uncertain. V dropped 5 bases and J dropped 0 bases, with 10 bases sitting between them. From germline, CDR1 is LNHNV and CDR2 YYDKDF (reference sequence). This CDR3 is 15 amino acids long. Here the CDR3 reads CATSELETTNEKLFF. CDR3 nucleotides: TGTGCCACCAGCGAATTAGAAACAACTAATGAAAAACTGTTTTTT.

The chain recombines TRBV6-5 with TRBJ1-2; TRBD1 agrees at 10 bases. This CDR3 comprises 12 residues. Looked up from germline, CDR1 is MNHEY and CDR2 is SVGAGI. With 5 bases clipped from V and 7 bases from J, the junction kept 1 base outside the gene matches. Here the CDR3 DNA reads TGTGCCAGCAGTCGACAGGGGGCTGGCTACACCTTC. Translating it yields CASSRQGAGYTF.

This clone showed up just once. The chain links TRBV6-5 to TRBJ1-4; D remains unclear. The CDR3 covers 13 residues. Germline V gene sequence: CDR1 MNHEY, CDR2 SVGAGI. Trimming pared 5 bases from V and 3 bases from J, leaving 7 bases between. CDR3 bases: TGTGCCAGCAGTACACAGCCTAATGAAAAACTGTTTTTT. The encoded protein is CASSTQPNEKLFF.

The J gene is TRBJ2-1, the V gene TRBV27; TRBD2 aligns across 7 bases. J gave up 4 bases and V 5 bases, and 8 bases lay outside the gene matches. This CDR3 region has 15 residues. Germline loops: CDR1 MNHEY, CDR2 SMNVEV (reference sequence). This CDR3 reads CASSLESSGYNEQFF. CDR3 bases: TGTGCCAGCAGTCTCGAGTCTAGCGGTTACAATGAGCAGTTCTTC.

The rearrangement uses TRBV7-2 and TRBJ1-2; D is perhaps TRBD1 (5 bases). This CDR3 spans 14 amino acids. Germline V gives CDR1 SGHTA, CDR2 FQGNSA. The ends were cut back, 2 bases at V and 2 bases at J, with 9 bases in the middle. The CDR3 DNA reads TGTGCCAGCAGCTTAAACCGGGGGAACTATGGCTACACCTTC. Encoded protein: CASSLNRGNYGYTF.

The rearrangement uses TRBV6-5 and TRBJ2-1; D unresolved. Per germline, CDR1 MNHEY and CDR2 SVGAGI. The CDR3 sequence is 13 residues long. Trimming took off 6 bases at V and 6 bases at J, with 12 bases between the two ends. The CDR3 coding sequence is TGTGCCAGCAGGACCGGGTCCGGCAATGAGCAGTTCTTC. It translates to CASRTGSGNEQFF.

V and J are TRBV19 and TRBJ1-5; D is ambiguous. Germline CDR1 is LNHDA and CDR2 is SQIVND (reference sequence). The ends were cut back, 3 bases at V and 6 bases at J, with 9 bases in the middle. The length of the CDR3 is 13 residues. CDR3 sequence (DNA): TGTGCCAGTAGTATGTCAGTATCTCAGCCCCAGCATTTT. It encodes CASSMSVSQPQHF. The full variable domain, with the rest looked up from reference TRBV19 and TRBJ1-5, is DGGITQSPKYLFRKEGQNVTLSCEQNLNHDAMYWYRQDPGQGLRLIYYSQIVNDFQKGDIAEGYSVSREKKESFPLTVTSAQKNPTAFYLCASSMSVSQPQHFGDGTRLSIL.